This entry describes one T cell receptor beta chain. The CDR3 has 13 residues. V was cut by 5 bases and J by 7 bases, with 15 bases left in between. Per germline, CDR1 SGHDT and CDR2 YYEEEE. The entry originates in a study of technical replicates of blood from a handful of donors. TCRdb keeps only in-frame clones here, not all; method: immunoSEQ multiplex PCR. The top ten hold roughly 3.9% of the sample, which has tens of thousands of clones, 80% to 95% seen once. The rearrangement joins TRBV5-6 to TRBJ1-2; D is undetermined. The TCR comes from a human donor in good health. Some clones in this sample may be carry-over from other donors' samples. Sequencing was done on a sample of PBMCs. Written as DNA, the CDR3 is TGTGCCAGCAGTCCGGGGAGGTCTTTTGGCTACACCTTC. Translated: CASSPGRSFGYTF.